This TCR beta chain was sequenced during a study of T cell responses to AZD1222 COVID-19 vaccine. In the study overall: Second-dose schedules of about 4 or about 12 weeks were combined.

Data came from immunoSEQ multiplex PCR; TCRdb stores just in-frame clones and leaves some out. This repertoire shows 150,000 to 200,000 clones, 75% to 90% found once; its top ten account for about 2.8%. Per the germline V gene, CDR1 is MDHEN and CDR2 is SYDVKM. V shed 8 bases and J 8 bases; nucleotides not matched to a gene: 8. The CDR3 has 12 residues. Notes on the study in general: Donors were largely white British and mainly female; clonal diversity was possibly underestimated.

In the case of this clone: Antigen unknown.

The chain links TRBV28 to TRBJ1-2; 7 positions match TRBD1. Sequenced here: peripheral blood, sampled on day 0 of AZD1222 vaccination. This receptor was taken from an adult in good health. The CDR3 reads CASRQGSIGYTF. Here the CDR3 DNA reads TGTGCCAGCCGACAGGGTTCGATCGGCTACACCTTC.